This TCR beta chain was found in a study of early T cells in non-severe SARS-CoV-2 infection. MiXCR, applied by TCRdb to the 5' RACE reads, yields one record per CDR3 protein. This table holds about 42,000 distinct CDR3 sequences, approximately 6.9% found once. Germline V gene sequence: CDR1 MNHNS, CDR2 SASEGT. With 2 bases removed from V and 4 bases from J, the gap between germline ends came to 10 bases. The CDR3 has 14 residues. The J gene is TRBJ2-3, the V gene TRBV6-1; D remains unclear. This sequence was found in an adult who was a healthcare worker with PCR-confirmed SARS-CoV-2 infection or an uninfected control (not recorded which). The sequenced material came from whole blood. This CDR3 is CASSENFSSDTQYF. The CDR3 bases are TGTGCCAGCAGTGAAAACTTTAGTTCAGATACGCAGTATTTT.